This T cell receptor (beta chain) was recovered during a study of blood T cell repertoires in COVID-19. Patients in Seattle were enrolled during active infection, then followed longitudinally. Sequencing used immunoSEQ multiplex PCR; TCRdb keeps in-frame clones, though not all of them. Of some 190,000 clones listed, approximately 80% are singletons. Germline V lookup: CDR1 GTSNPN, CDR2 SVGIG (reference sequence). This CDR3 contains 14 residues. Trimming cost V 4 bases and J 0 bases, with 9 bases left between them. The chain links TRBV30 to TRBJ2-2; D unresolved. Sequencing used peripheral blood. The receptor's source is a middle-aged woman with COVID-19, enrolled during active disease. The CDR3 DNA reads TGTGCCTGGAATGGGCTAACGAACACCGGGGAGCTGTTTTTT. Amino acid sequence: CAWNGLTNTGELFF. The entire variable domain, with the rest obtained from reference TRBV30 and TRBJ2-2, is as follows: SQTIHQWPATLVQPVGSPLSLECTVEGTSNPNLYWYRQAAGRGLQLLFYSVGIGQISSEVPQNLSASRPQDRQFILSSKKLLLSDSGFYLCAWNGLTNTGELFFGEGSRLTVL.